The next 13 T cell receptor beta chains were all read from a single sample in a study of identical twins. TCRdb fed the 5' RACE reads into MiXCR, producing one record per CDR3 protein. The sample holds a few hundred thousand distinct CDR3 sequences, 20% to 25% seen once. A further study also used this sample, focusing on T cells expressing NK-cell markers.

The material sequenced was CD4+ T cells sorted from blood. These receptors originate from a young woman in good health.

V and J are TRBV7-2 and TRBJ2-7; 10 bases agree with TRBD2. CDR3 length: 15 amino acids. V trimming: 2 bases; J trimming: 2 bases; junction bases outside the gene matches: 3. Germline lookup yields CDR1 SGHTA and CDR2 FQGNSA. In nucleotides, the CDR3 is TGTGCCAGCAGCTTACTAGCGGGAGTCCCCTACGAGCAGTACTTC. Residues: CASSLLAGVPYEQYF.

This clonotype was counted a few times. The chain uses TRBV5-1 and TRBJ1-1; D unresolved. The CDR3 consists of 13 residues. Germline values: CDR1 SGHRS, CDR2 YFSETQ. Trimming stripped 0 bases from V and 5 bases from J, with 8 bases between. The CDR3 here is CASSLVVGTEAFF. The CDR3 nucleotides are TGCGCCAGCAGCTTGGTAGTCGGAACTGAAGCTTTCTTT.

The J gene is TRBJ2-7, the V gene TRBV11-1; 15 bases are shared with TRBD2. Germline V CDR1 and CDR2: SGHAT, FQDESV (reference sequence). V was clipped by 3 bases and J by 1 base; unmatched bases: 7. CDR3 size: 18 residues. CDR3 bases: TGTGCCAGCAGCTTCCCATCGGGACTAGCGGGGGGTTCCTACGAGCAGTACTTC. It specifies CASSFPSGLAGGSYEQYF.

This rearrangement joins TRBV15 to TRBJ2-1; 13 bases match TRBD2. The CDR3 is 16 residues long. Germline V gene lookup returns CDR1 LNHNV and CDR2 YYDKDF (reference sequence). Trimming at V came to 1 base and at J to 8 bases, leaving 5 bases not matched to a gene. CDR3 in amino acids: CATSRGGTSGVDEQFF. In DNA form, the CDR3 reads TGTGCCACCAGCAGAGGAGGGACTAGCGGGGTCGATGAGCAGTTCTTC.

This clonotype was counted a few times. The genes are TRBV20-1 and TRBJ1-2; D uncertain. This CDR3 is built from 13 residues. Trimming took 3 bases from V and 0 from J, leaving 8 bases between them. Germline CDR1 and CDR2: DFQATT and SNEGSKA (reference sequence). In DNA form, the CDR3 reads TGCAGTGCTAGTACAGTAACTAACTATGGCTACACCTTC. Translated: CSASTVTNYGYTF.

The gene calls are TRBV20-1 and TRBJ2-7; 8 bases are a match to TRBD2. V was pared by 1 base and J by 6 bases, with 5 bases of the junction left unmatched. The CDR3 has 13 amino acids. In germline, CDR1 is DFQATT, CDR2 SNEGSKA (reference sequence). CDR3 sequence reads: CSARAAGGLEQYF. CDR3 nucleotides: TGCAGTGCTAGAGCTGCGGGGGGACTCGAGCAGTACTTC.

The chain recombines TRBV4-3 with TRBJ2-1, with D possibly TRBD2 on 6 matching bases. Germline CDR1 reads LGHNA; CDR2 reads YSLEER. V was shortened by 0 bases and J by 2 bases, with 14 bases between the two germline ends. CDR3 length: 17 residues. This chain's CDR3 is CASSQERALATYNEQFF. DNA of the CDR3: TGCGCCAGCAGCCAAGAAAGAGCGCTAGCGACCTACAATGAGCAGTTCTTC.

This clonotype has only a few counts. The chain uses TRBV15 and TRBJ2-1; 7 bases map to TRBD2. Germline V lookup: CDR1 LNHNV, CDR2 YYDKDF (reference sequence). The CDR3 length is 15 residues. Trimming removed 7 bases from V and 6 bases from J; junction bases left unmatched: 12. DNA of the CDR3: TGTGCCACCACCAAAGGACTAGAGGTCGGCAATGAGCAGTTCTTC. It codes for CATTKGLEVGNEQFF.

The chain links TRBV7-9 to TRBJ2-7; TRBD2 matches 11 bases. This CDR3 comprises 17 residues. Germline V gene sequence: CDR1 SEHNR, CDR2 FQNEAQ (reference sequence). Unmatched junction bases numbered 9, after V lost 3 bases and J lost 2 bases. CDR3 residues: CASSLPAGTSGAYEQYF. The CDR3 DNA is TGTGCCAGCAGCTTGCCCGCCGGGACTAGCGGTGCCTACGAGCAGTACTTC. The whole variable domain, filled in from reference TRBV7-9 and TRBJ2-7, reads DTGVSQNPRHKITKRGQNVTFRCDPISEHNRLYWYRQTLGQGPEFLTYFQNEAQLEKSRLLSDRFSAERPKGSFSTLEIQRTEQGDSAMYLCASSLPAGTSGAYEQYFGPGTRLTVT.

The rearrangement uses TRBV6-2 or TRBV6-3 and TRBJ1-2; possible D gene TRBD1, 5 bases. Germline loops: CDR1 MNHEY, CDR2 SVGEGT. The CDR3 is made up of 13 amino acids. The V end lost 7 bases, the J end lost 7 bases, and 16 bases lay between the germline ends. Written as DNA, the CDR3 is TGTGCCAGCACCAGTCGGCGACAGACTGGCTACACCTTC. Translating it yields CASTSRRQTGYTF.

This clonotype was counted ten times or more. The V and J genes are TRBV29-1 and TRBJ2-1, with D possibly TRBD2 on 6 matching bases. The CDR3 has 12 residues. V was clipped by 5 bases and J by 9 bases, with 14 bases between them. In germline, CDR1 is SQVTM, CDR2 ANQGSEA. The CDR3 region is CSVQRGTSEQFF. The CDR3 DNA follows: TGCAGCGTTCAACGAGGGACTTCTGAGCAGTTCTTC.

This chain uses TRBV10-3 with TRBJ1-5, with a possible D match to TRBD1 (5 bases). This CDR3 contains 15 residues. Looked up from germline, CDR1 is ENHRY and CDR2 is SYGVKD. The V end lost 0 bases, the J end lost 2 bases, and 8 bases lay between the germline ends. The CDR3 spells CAISESGGGNQPQHF. In DNA form, the CDR3 reads TGTGCCATCAGTGAGTCGGGGGGTGGCAATCAGCCCCAGCATTTT.

A few counts support this clonotype. The V call is TRBV12-3 or TRBV12-4, the J call TRBJ1-1; D unclear. This CDR3 region has 13 residues. Trimming pared 0 bases from V and 10 bases from J, leaving 12 bases between. CDR3 loop: CASSLAEAMGAFF. As DNA, the CDR3 is TGTGCCAGCAGTTTAGCAGAAGCGATGGGAGCTTTCTTT.